Below, 13 T cell receptor beta chains from the same sample are listed, as sequenced in a study of Ad26.COV2.S vaccination and SARS-CoV-2 variants (dated by TCRdb to the early 2020s). The meaning of the sample's treatment or condition label: 15 to 20 received Ad26.COV2.S at low or high dose, single or two shots; five or six received placebo; per-sample allocation not given. Repertoires of vaccine and placebo recipients were sequenced from samples taken on day 63 after the first injection. The library was built by means of the immunoSEQ multiplex PCR assay. The clones in this table, taken by TCRdb from immuneACCESS, are in-frame only. Not every clone is retained; where verified, under half of the shortfall comes from an unresolved V gene, and the cause of the rest is unknown. For this sample there are just over 350,000 clones; 70% to 90% appear just once. The ten largest clonotypes hold about 3.3% of the sample.

This specimen was peripheral blood, taken in a trial of Ad26.COV2.S vaccine versus placebo. The receptors here all came from a person between 18 and 65 years old who received the Ad26.COV2.S COVID-19 vaccine or a placebo.

This clone has just one count. This sequence joins TRBV4-3 and TRBJ2-7, with D tentatively TRBD1 (6 bases). This CDR3 spans 16 amino acids. Trimming removed 5 bases from V and 3 bases from J, with 20 bases in between. The V gene's germline CDR1 is LGHNA and CDR2 YSLEER. CDR3 bases: TGCGCCAGCAGCTTTATATTACAGGGCCAAGGCTACGAGCAGTACTTC. It yields the protein CASSFILQGQGYEQYF.

V usage is TRBV2 and J usage is TRBJ1-2; 10 positions agree with TRBD1. Germline values: CDR1 SNHLY, CDR2 FYNNEI. J lost 2 bases, V lost 9 bases, and 3 bases had no gene match. This CDR3 spans 13 amino acids. CDR3 amino acids: CASRDRGNYGYTF. CDR3 nucleotides: TGTGCCAGTAGGGACAGGGGAAACTATGGCTACACCTTC.

The chain uses TRBV28 and TRBJ1-2; 7 bases fit TRBD1. Germline V CDR1 and CDR2: MDHEN, SYDVKM. After removal of 4 bases from V and 4 bases from J, the junction contained 15 bases not matched to a gene. This CDR3 comprises 17 residues. The CDR3 protein is CASSSGQVPVPPYGYTF. CDR3 DNA: TGTGCCAGCAGTTCCGGACAGGTCCCTGTCCCACCCTATGGCTACACCTTC.

J is TRBJ2-3 and V is TRBV6-5, with D tentatively TRBD1 (6 bases). Trimming left V 2 bases short and J 0 bases short, with 12 bases between. The CDR3 spans 16 residues. In germline, CDR1 is MNHEY, CDR2 SVGAGI. The CDR3 sequence: CASSYGAGASTDTQYF. DNA of the CDR3: TGTGCCAGCAGTTACGGTGCAGGGGCAAGCACAGATACGCAGTATTTT.

V is TRBV7-2 and J is TRBJ2-7; possible D gene TRBD1, 6 bases. CDR1 is SGHTA and CDR2 is FQGNSA in the germline V gene. Trimming took off 2 bases at V and 2 bases at J, with 13 bases between the two ends. There are 15 residues in the CDR3. In nucleotides, the CDR3 is TGTGCCAGCAGCTTACCGGGACACAGGGCCTACGAGCAGTACTTC. Translating it yields CASSLPGHRAYEQYF. Supplemented by reference TRBV7-2 and TRBJ2-7, the full variable domain reads GAGVSQSPSNKVTEKGKDVELRCDPISGHTALYWYRQSLGQGLEFLIYFQGNSAPDKSGLPSDRFSAERTGGSVSTLTIQRTQQEDSAVYLCASSLPGHRAYEQYFGPGTRLTVT.

The CDR3 region has the DNA TGTGCCAGCAGCGGGACATCCGCAACTAATGAAAAACTGTTTTTT. Translation: CASSGTSATNEKLFF. V gene TRBV7-9 combines with J gene TRBJ1-4; a possible D gene is TRBD1 (6 bases). The germline V gene encodes CDR1 SEHNR and CDR2 FQNEAQ (reference sequence). V was cut by 5 bases and J by 0 bases, with 10 bases left in between. The length of the CDR3 is 15 residues.

The chain combines TRBV7-2 with TRBJ1-4, with D tentatively TRBD1 (6 bases). The CDR3 has 16 amino acids. The V end lost 8 bases, the J end lost 3 bases, and 19 bases lay between the germline ends. CDR1 and CDR2 from the germline V gene are SGHTA and FQGNSA. The CDR3: CASRRVGGAPNEKLFF. CDR3 nucleotides: TGTGCCAGCCGGAGGGTCGGGGGGGCCCCTAATGAAAAACTGTTTTTT.

V and J are TRBV7-2 and TRBJ2-7, with D hard to call. The CDR3 covers 13 residues. Germline CDR1 SGHTA, CDR2 FQGNSA. V dropped 2 bases and J dropped 6 bases, with 11 bases sitting between them. CDR3 nucleotides: TGTGCCAGCAGCTTACAAGGCAACGCCGAGCAGTACTTC. Translating it yields CASSLQGNAEQYF.

J is TRBJ1-4 and V is TRBV2; TRBD1 agrees at 7 bases. There are 15 residues in the CDR3. Germline CDR1 SNHLY, CDR2 FYNNEI. J lost 7 bases, V lost 3 bases, and 8 bases had no gene match. CDR3: CASSEVRGILEKLFF. The DNA for the CDR3 is TGTGCCAGCAGTGAGGTCAGGGGGATTCTTGAAAAACTGTTTTTT.

A remark on this clone: This is likely an artifact of a read error, given a far larger clone one base away. The genes are TRBV3-1 (or the pseudogene TRBV3-2) and TRBJ2-7, with a weak D call TRBD2 (5 bases). The germline V and J ends were trimmed by 1 base and 0 bases, with 10 bases remaining between them. The CDR3 contains 15 residues. Germline V gene lookup returns CDR1 LGHDT and CDR2 YNNKEL (reference sequence). This chain's CDR3 is CASSQVPGSSYEQYF. The CDR3 DNA follows: TGTGCCAGCAGCCAAGTTCCGGGGAGCTCCTACGAGCAGTACTTC.

The genes are TRBV28 and TRBJ2-7, with 10 bases aligning to TRBD2. Trimming removed 2 bases from V and 7 bases from J; junction bases left unmatched: 5. Germline V gene data show CDR1 as MDHEN and CDR2 as SYDVKM. This CDR3 comprises 14 residues. This CDR3 reads CASSLLAGAREQYF. The CDR3 nucleotides read TGTGCCAGCAGTTTACTAGCGGGAGCTAGGGAGCAGTACTTC.

This chain joins TRBV10-3 and TRBJ2-5; D is uncertain. V shed 0 bases and J shed 0 bases, with 11 bases lying between them. In germline, CDR1 is ENHRY, CDR2 SYGVKD. There are 16 residues in the CDR3. In DNA form, the CDR3 reads TGTGCCATCAGTGAGTCGGCAGCCAGGTACCAAGAGACCCAGTACTTC. Protein: CAISESAARYQETQYF.

The table lists this clone with a count of one. This rearrangement joins TRBV9 to TRBJ1-4; 7 bases match TRBD1. Unmatched junction bases numbered 12, after V lost 4 bases and J lost 6 bases. The CDR3 extends over 16 amino acids. The V gene's germline CDR1 is SGDLS and CDR2 YYNGEE. DNA for the CDR3: TGTGCCAGCAGCCTAGCAGGGGGACCGTACGATGAAAAACTGTTTTTT. Its translation: CASSLAGGPYDEKLFF.